Shown below are 27 T cell receptor beta chains from a single sample sequenced in a study of T cell responses to AZD1222 COVID-19 vaccine. The assay was immunoSEQ multiplex PCR, and TCRdb's table has in-frame clones only and misses some. In the table there are 150,000 to 200,000 clones, around 94% of which are singletons. The sample consisted of peripheral blood, taken on day 0 of AZD1222 vaccination. Receptors originate from an adult in good health.

The chain couples TRBV27 to TRBJ1-1; D ambiguous. In germline, CDR1 is MNHEY, CDR2 SMNVEV (reference sequence). The CDR3 totals 14 residues. V lost 6 bases and J lost 1, with 12 bases in between. The CDR3 reads CASRIDRWNTEAFF. CDR3 DNA sequence: TGTGCCAGCAGGATCGACCGATGGAACACTGAAGCTTTCTTT.

This chain uses TRBV10-3 with TRBJ1-5; D gene ambiguous. The V gene's germline CDR1 is ENHRY and CDR2 SYGVKD. The CDR3 contains 14 residues. Trimming stripped 3 bases from V and 0 bases from J, with 6 bases between. CDR3 nucleotide sequence: TGTGCCATCAGTGAACGGCCTAGCAATCAGCCCCAGCATTTT. Protein: CAISERPSNQPQHF.

V usage is TRBV7-2 and J usage is TRBJ2-1; D is ambiguous. The CDR3 contains 16 residues. V lost 3 bases and J lost 5, with 17 bases in between. Germline assignment: CDR1 SGHTA and CDR2 FQGNSA. CDR3 sequence (DNA): TGTGCCAGCAGCTTCGGGCGATCGAGGTCACACAATGAGCAGTTCTTC. Translated, it gives CASSFGRSRSHNEQFF.

The chain combines TRBV19 with TRBJ2-3; D gene unclear. Germline V gene sequence: CDR1 LNHDA, CDR2 SQIVND (reference sequence). V lost 3 bases and J lost 6, with 13 bases in between. The CDR3 has 14 amino acids. The CDR3 sequence: CASSIAGYEDTQYF. In nucleotides, the CDR3 is TGTGCCAGTAGTATCGCCGGGTATGAGGATACGCAGTATTTT.

The chain joins TRBV2 to TRBJ1-2; 7 bases match TRBD1. Looked up from germline, CDR1 is SNHLY and CDR2 is FYNNEI. The CDR3 has 13 residues. Germline trimming cut 7 bases from V and 8 bases from J; bases unmatched to any gene: 10. CDR3 nucleotides: TGTGCCAGCAACCTAGAAGGGACAGCCGGCTACACCTTC. Translated, it gives CASNLEGTAGYTF.

The rearrangement joins TRBV7-2 to TRBJ1-5, with TRBD1 as a possible D gene (5 bases). CDR3 length: 13 amino acids. Germline CDR1 is SGHTA and CDR2 is FQGNSA. V lost 5 bases and J lost 6, with 11 bases in between. DNA of the CDR3: TGTGCCAGCAGCCTATCAGGGACTCAGCCCCAGCATTTT. Its protein is CASSLSGTQPQHF.

The chain combines TRBV19 with TRBJ2-5, with 12 positions matching TRBD2. The CDR3 consists of 16 residues. Germline trimming cut 6 bases from V and 2 bases from J; bases unmatched to any gene: 7. Germline CDR1 LNHDA, CDR2 SQIVND (reference sequence). CDR3: CASSLLAGGPQETQYF. The CDR3 coding sequence is TGTGCCAGTAGCCTACTAGCGGGGGGACCTCAAGAGACCCAGTACTTC.

V is TRBV7-9 and J is TRBJ1-1, with D hard to call. This CDR3 comprises 13 residues. Trimming removed 3 bases from V and 3 bases from J, with 8 bases in between. CDR1 and CDR2 (germline): SEHNR, FQNEAQ (reference sequence). In nucleotides, the CDR3 is TGTGCCAGCAGCTTCGAAGCGCACACTGAAGCTTTCTTT. Translated: CASSFEAHTEAFF.

This CDR3 reads CASNQGQGLTWAFF. The CDR3 DNA reads TGTGCCAGCAATCAGGGACAGGGGTTGACATGGGCTTTCTTT. The chain employs TRBV2 and TRBJ1-1; 10 bases are shared with TRBD1. The V gene's germline CDR1 is SNHLY and CDR2 FYNNEI. This CDR3 is 14 amino acids long. V dropped 7 bases and J dropped 11; count of bases not matched to a gene: 13.

V usage is TRBV7-2 and J usage is TRBJ2-1; D perhaps matches TRBD2 (5 bases). Looked up from germline, CDR1 is SGHTA and CDR2 is FQGNSA. The CDR3 covers 15 residues. The V end was cut by 5 bases, the J end by 1 base, with 12 bases between. The CDR3 bases are TGTGCCAGCAGCGTACTAGTTGGGTCCTACAATGAGCAGTTCTTC. Translating gives CASSVLVGSYNEQFF.

J is TRBJ1-2 and V is TRBV6-5; D is undetermined. The CDR3 consists of 16 residues. V was shortened by 0 bases and J by 0 bases, with 11 bases between the two germline ends. Germline V gene lookup returns CDR1 MNHEY and CDR2 SVGAGI. As DNA, the CDR3 is TGTGCCAGCAGTTACTCGATTGGGTTTTCTAACTATGGCTACACCTTC. It translates to CASSYSIGFSNYGYTF.

The rearrangement uses TRBV28 and TRBJ1-2, with D unclear. The germline gives CDR1 MDHEN, CDR2 SYDVKM. Trimming removed 8 bases from V and 0 bases from J, with 7 bases in between. The CDR3 covers 12 residues. As DNA, the CDR3 is TGTGCCAGCCGCCCTCCTAACTATGGCTACACCTTC. As protein: CASRPPNYGYTF.

V and J are TRBV18 and TRBJ1-3; D unresolved. The ends were cut back, 2 bases at V and 4 bases at J, with 6 bases in the middle. Germline V lookup: CDR1 KGHSH, CDR2 LQKENI. CDR3 size: 13 residues. CDR3 DNA: TGTGCCAGCTCACCAGACTTGGGAAACACCATATATTTT. Protein product: CASSPDLGNTIYF.

In DNA form, the CDR3 reads TGTGCCACACAGACTAGCAAGGAGGTAGAGACCCAGTACTTC. It encodes CATQTSKEVETQYF. The rearrangement joins TRBV10-3 to TRBJ2-5; 7 bases match TRBD2. The V gene's germline CDR1 is ENHRY and CDR2 SYGVKD. This CDR3 spans 14 amino acids. J gave up 4 bases and V 10 bases, and 12 bases lay outside the gene matches.

The chain couples TRBV4-1 to TRBJ2-5; tentatively, D is TRBD1 (6 bases). Germline loops: CDR1 MGHRA, CDR2 YSYEKL. The V end lost 4 bases, the J end lost 4 bases, and 19 bases lay between the germline ends. This CDR3 contains 16 residues. In DNA form, the CDR3 reads TGCGCCAGCAGCCCACTGGACAGCGCCTGGGGAGAGACCCAGTACTTC. Translating gives CASSPLDSAWGETQYF.

This rearrangement joins TRBV28 to TRBJ1-4; D is possibly TRBD1 (5 bases). Looked up from germline, CDR1 is MDHEN and CDR2 is SYDVKM. Trimming took off 10 bases at V and 4 bases at J, with 19 bases between the two ends. The CDR3 has 15 amino acids. The CDR3 bases are TGTGCCACCCATTACACGGGGGAAAATAATGAAAAACTGTTTTTT. This gives the protein CATHYTGENNEKLFF.

The rearrangement links TRBV2 to TRBJ1-2; D gene unclear. V lost 5 bases and J lost 12, with 13 bases in between. CDR1 and CDR2 from the germline V gene are SNHLY and FYNNEI. This CDR3 has 11 residues. CDR3 sequence: CASSRQGVNTF. The DNA for the CDR3 is TGTGCCAGCAGTAGACAAGGAGTGAACACCTTC.

The V and J genes are TRBV7-2 and TRBJ1-2; maybe TRBD1 (6 bases). CDR1 is SGHTA and CDR2 is FQGNSA in the germline V gene. The germline V and J ends were trimmed by 5 bases and 6 bases, with 19 bases remaining between them. This CDR3 comprises 15 residues. The CDR3 sequence: CASSPSLQGSNGYTF. Written as DNA, the CDR3 is TGTGCCAGCAGCCCTAGTCTACAGGGATCTAATGGCTACACCTTC.

This clone was seen only once. J is TRBJ1-5 and V is TRBV28; tentative D call: TRBD1 (6 bases). The CDR3 is 13 amino acids. CDR1 is MDHEN, CDR2 SYDVKM, per germline. V dropped 7 bases and J dropped 4 bases, with 11 bases sitting between them. CDR3 DNA sequence: TGTGCCAGCACCCTAGGGGGTAATCAGCCCCAGCATTTT. Encoded protein: CASTLGGNQPQHF.

This chain uses TRBV21-1 with TRBJ2-7. TRBV21-1 constitutes a pseudogene. The CDR3 covers 11 residues. The CDR3 spells CASSPPYEQYF. CDR3 coding DNA: TGTGCCAGCAGCCCCCCCTACGAGCAGTACTTC.

The CDR3 loop is CASSTKVGGMNTEAFF. CDR3 bases: TGTGCCAGCAGCACCAAGGTAGGCGGCATGAACACTGAAGCTTTCTTT. The rearrangement links TRBV7-2 to TRBJ1-1; unclear D gene. The germline CDR1 and CDR2 sequences are SGHTA and FQGNSA. Trimming shortened V by 5 bases and J by 0 bases, and 16 bases separated the two germline ends. CDR3 length: 16 residues.

CDR3 DNA sequence: TGTGCCAGCAGAGAGCTCCTTGCGGGGGGAAAGGGTACGCAGTATTTT. Residues: CASRELLAGGKGTQYF. The V call is TRBV27, the J call TRBJ2-3; 8 bases are a match to TRBD2. Germline-derived CDR1 and CDR2 are MNHEY and SMNVEV (reference sequence). With V trimmed by 6 bases and J by 8 bases, 16 bases remained unmatched. This CDR3 region has 16 residues.

CDR3 nucleotides: TGCGCCAGCAGCTTTGGGGATGTGGGACAGAACTATGGCTACACCTTC. Protein sequence: CASSFGDVGQNYGYTF. The V call is TRBV5-1, the J call TRBJ1-2; 7 bases are a match to TRBD1. The CDR3 has 16 residues. Germline V gene lookup returns CDR1 SGHRS and CDR2 YFSETQ. V lost 2 bases to trimming and J lost 2 bases; unmatched junction nucleotides: 9.

This chain uses TRBV7-2 with TRBJ1-5; no firm D call. Germline V gene lookup returns CDR1 SGHTA and CDR2 FQGNSA. This CDR3 contains 13 residues. Trimming removed 5 bases at V and 6 bases at J, with 11 bases between. The CDR3 sequence: CASSPSNSQPQHF. CDR3 bases: TGTGCCAGCAGCCCCTCGAACAGTCAGCCCCAGCATTTT.

The chain carries TRBV6-1 and TRBJ1-4; D is perhaps TRBD1 (6 bases). The CDR3 extends over 14 amino acids. In germline, CDR1 is MNHNS, CDR2 SASEGT. Trimming removed 3 bases at V and 10 bases at J, with 15 bases between. CDR3 sequence (DNA): TGTGCCAGCAGTGATGGAGGGGGATTTGGAAAACTGTTTTTT. Translation gives CASSDGGGFGKLFF.

This chain joins TRBV4-2 and TRBJ2-7; TRBD2 matches 13 bases. Trimming at V came to 4 bases and at J to 4 bases, leaving 7 bases not matched to a gene. This CDR3 spans 16 amino acids. Germline-derived CDR1 and CDR2 are LGHNA and YNFKEQ. The CDR3 DNA sequence: TGTGCCAGCAGCCCAAGGACTAGCGGGGGCATTTACGAGCAGTACTTC. Translated: CASSPRTSGGIYEQYF.

The chain employs TRBV5-4 and TRBJ1-6; TRBD1 might be the D (5 bases). Germline CDR1 is SGHNT and CDR2 is YYREEE (reference sequence). The CDR3 spans 13 residues. Trimming shortened V by 5 bases and J by 7 bases, and 10 bases separated the two germline ends. The CDR3 protein is CASRPGGNSPLHF. CDR3 nucleotide sequence: TGTGCCAGCAGGCCGGGGGGGAATTCACCCCTCCACTTT.